This TCR beta chain originates from a study of glioma-infiltrating T cells. Overall study results and limits: Non-neoplastic patients had below-expected tissue-blood divergence, while all gliomas exceeded expectation. Very few CDR3 sequences were shared between tissue and blood.

The CDR3 consists of 15 residues. Germline values: CDR1 SGHRS, CDR2 YFSETQ. This clonotype appeared a single time. Its specificity is unknown. One junction end does not reproduce the germline sequence, and a read error may be involved. The iRepertoire nested amplicon-rescue multiplex PCR amplified TCR alpha and beta CDR3s from RNA. Tissue mRNA or PBMC total RNA, 100-400 ng, went into one-step reverse transcription and amplification. TCRdb reprocessed the multiplex PCR reads with MiXCR, giving one entry per CDR3 protein. The table has approximately 110,000 distinct CDR3 sequences, roughly 24% seen once.

The clonotype originates from a human donor with low-grade glioma or glioblastoma, undergoing nonglioma brain surgery, or in good health (not recorded which). The sample consisted of glioma tissue, nonneoplastic brain tissue, or PBMCs (not recorded which). The chain couples TRBV5-1 to TRBJ2-2, with 11 bases that match TRBD1. DNA of the CDR3: TGCGCCAGCAGCTGGGACAGGGGGTCCACCGGGGAGCTGCTTTTT. This codes for CASSWDRGSTGELLF.